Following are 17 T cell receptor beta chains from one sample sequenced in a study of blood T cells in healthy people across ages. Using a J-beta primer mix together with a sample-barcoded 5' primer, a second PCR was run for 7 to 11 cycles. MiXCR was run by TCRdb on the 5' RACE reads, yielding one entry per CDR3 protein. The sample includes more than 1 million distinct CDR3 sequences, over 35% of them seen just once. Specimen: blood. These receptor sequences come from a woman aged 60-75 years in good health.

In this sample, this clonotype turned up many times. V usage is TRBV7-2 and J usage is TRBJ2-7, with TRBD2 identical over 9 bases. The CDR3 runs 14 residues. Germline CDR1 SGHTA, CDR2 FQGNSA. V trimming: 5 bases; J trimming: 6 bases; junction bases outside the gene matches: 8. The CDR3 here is CASSGPGTSREQYF. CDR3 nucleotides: TGTGCCAGCAGCGGACCCGGGACTAGCCGCGAGCAGTACTTC.

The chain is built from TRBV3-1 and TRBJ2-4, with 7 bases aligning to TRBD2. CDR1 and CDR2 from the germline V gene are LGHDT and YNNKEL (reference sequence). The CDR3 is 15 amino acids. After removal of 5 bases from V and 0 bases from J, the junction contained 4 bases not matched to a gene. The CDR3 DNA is TGTGCCAGCAGCATAGCGGGCCTAGCCAAAAACATTCAGTACTTC. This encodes CASSIAGLAKNIQYF. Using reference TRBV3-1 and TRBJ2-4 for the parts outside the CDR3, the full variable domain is DTAVSQTPKYLVTQMGNDKSIKCEQNLGHDTMYWYKQDSKKFLKIMFSYNNKELIINETVPNRFSPKSPDKAHLNLHINSLELGDSAVYFCASSIAGLAKNIQYFGAGTRLSVL.

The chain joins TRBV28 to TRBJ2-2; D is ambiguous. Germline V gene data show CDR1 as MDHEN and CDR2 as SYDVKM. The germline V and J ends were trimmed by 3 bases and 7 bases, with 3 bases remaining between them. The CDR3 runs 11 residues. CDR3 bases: TGTGCCAGCAGTTTCCGCGGGGAGCTGTTTTTT. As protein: CASSFRGELFF.

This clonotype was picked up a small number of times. The chain's CDR3 is CASSVDMMANVLTF. CDR3 in DNA: TGTGCCAGCAGCGTAGATATGATGGCCAACGTCCTGACTTTC. V is TRBV9 and J is TRBJ2-6; D gene unclear. The CDR3 consists of 14 residues. The germline V gene encodes CDR1 SGDLS and CDR2 YYNGEE. V lost 0 bases and J lost 6, with 7 bases in between. Variable domain in full (rest from reference TRBV9 and TRBJ2-6): DSGVTQTPKHLITATGQRVTLRCSPRSGDLSVYWYQQSLDQGLQFLIQYYNGEERAKGNILERFSAQQFPDLHSELNLSSLELGDSALYFCASSVDMMANVLTFGAGSRLTVL.

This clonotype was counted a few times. CDR3 sequence reads: CASHTDRGRLTTDTQYF. CDR3 bases: TGTGCCAGCCACACTGACCGGGGGCGGCTCACCACAGATACGCAGTATTTT. The genes are TRBV6-2 or TRBV6-3 and TRBJ2-3, with D tentatively TRBD1 or TRBD2 (6 bases each). The CDR3 covers 17 residues. The germline CDR1 and CDR2 sequences are MNHEY and SVGEGT. The V end lost 8 bases, the J end lost 2 bases, and 23 bases lay between the germline ends.

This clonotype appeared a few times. This chain's CDR3 is CSVEGGTTNEKLFF. CDR3 in DNA: TGCAGCGTTGAAGGAGGGACTACTAATGAAAAACTGTTTTTT. The chain is built from TRBV29-1 and TRBJ1-4; perhaps TRBD1 as D (5 bases). CDR3 length equals 14 residues. The ends were cut back, 1 base at V and 2 bases at J, with 8 bases in the middle. Germline loops: CDR1 SQVTM, CDR2 ANQGSEA. The complete variable domain, with remaining parts taken from reference TRBV29-1 and TRBJ1-4, reads SAVISQKPSRDICQRGTSLTIQCQVDSQVTMMFWYRQQPGQSLTLIATANQGSEATYESGFVIDKFPISRPNLTFSTLTVSNMSPEDSSIYLCSVEGGTTNEKLFFGSGTQLSVL.

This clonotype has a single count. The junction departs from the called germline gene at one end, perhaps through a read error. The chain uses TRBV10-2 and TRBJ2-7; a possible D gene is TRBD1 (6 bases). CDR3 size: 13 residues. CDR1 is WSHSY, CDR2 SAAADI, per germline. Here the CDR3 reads CASSGQRDTTKYF. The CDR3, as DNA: TGCGCCAGCAGTGGGCAACGGGACACTACGAAGTATTTT.

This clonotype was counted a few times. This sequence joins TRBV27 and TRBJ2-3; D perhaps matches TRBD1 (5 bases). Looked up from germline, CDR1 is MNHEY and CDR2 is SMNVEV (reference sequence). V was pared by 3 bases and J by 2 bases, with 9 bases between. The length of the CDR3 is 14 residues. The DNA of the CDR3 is TGTGCCAGCAGTTTTGGGGCGCCCACAGATACGCAGTATTTT. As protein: CASSFGAPTDTQYF.

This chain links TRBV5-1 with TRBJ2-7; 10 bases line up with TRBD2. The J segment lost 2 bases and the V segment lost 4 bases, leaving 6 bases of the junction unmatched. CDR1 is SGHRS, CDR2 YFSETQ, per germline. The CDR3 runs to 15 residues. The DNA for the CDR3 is TGCGCCAGCAGCGACAACCTAGCGGGGGCCTACGAGCAGTACTTC. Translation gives CASSDNLAGAYEQYF.

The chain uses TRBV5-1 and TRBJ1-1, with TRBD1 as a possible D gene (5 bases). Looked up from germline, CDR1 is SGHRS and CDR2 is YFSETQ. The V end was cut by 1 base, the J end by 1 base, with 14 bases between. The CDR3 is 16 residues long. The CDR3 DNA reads TGCGCCAGCAGCTTGATCGGGGGGAGGTCGAACACTGAAGCTTTCTTT. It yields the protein CASSLIGGRSNTEAFF. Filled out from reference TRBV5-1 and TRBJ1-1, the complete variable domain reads KAGVTQTPRYLIKTRGQQVTLSCSPISGHRSVSWYQQTPGQGLQFLFEYFSETQRNKGNFPGRFSGRQFSNSRSEMNVSTLELGDSALYLCASSLIGGRSNTEAFFGQGTRLTVV.

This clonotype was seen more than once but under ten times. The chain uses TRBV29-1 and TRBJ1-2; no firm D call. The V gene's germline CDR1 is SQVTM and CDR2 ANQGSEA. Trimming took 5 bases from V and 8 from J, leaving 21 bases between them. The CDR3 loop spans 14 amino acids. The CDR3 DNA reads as TGCAGCGTTAACCGAGGAACAGATCACGCCGGCTACACCTTC. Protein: CSVNRGTDHAGYTF.

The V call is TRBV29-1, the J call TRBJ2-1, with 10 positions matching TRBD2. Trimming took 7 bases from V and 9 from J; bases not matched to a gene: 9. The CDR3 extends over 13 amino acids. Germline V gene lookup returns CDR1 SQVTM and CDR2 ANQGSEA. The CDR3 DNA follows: TGCAGCGGCAGTCTAGCGGGAGTGTTTGAGCAGTTCTTC. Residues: CSGSLAGVFEQFF.

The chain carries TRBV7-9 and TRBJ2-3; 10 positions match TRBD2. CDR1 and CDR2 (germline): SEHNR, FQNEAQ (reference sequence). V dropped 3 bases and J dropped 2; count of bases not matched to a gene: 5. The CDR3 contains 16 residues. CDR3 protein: CASSFPLAGATDTQYF. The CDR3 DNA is TGTGCCAGCAGCTTCCCCCTAGCGGGGGCCACAGATACGCAGTATTTT.

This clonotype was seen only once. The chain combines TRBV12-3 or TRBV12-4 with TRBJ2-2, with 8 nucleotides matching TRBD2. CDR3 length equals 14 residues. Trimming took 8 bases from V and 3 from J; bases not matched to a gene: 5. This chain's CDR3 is CASGVAGYTGELFF. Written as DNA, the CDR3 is TGTGCCAGCGGGGTAGCGGGATACACCGGGGAGCTGTTTTTT.

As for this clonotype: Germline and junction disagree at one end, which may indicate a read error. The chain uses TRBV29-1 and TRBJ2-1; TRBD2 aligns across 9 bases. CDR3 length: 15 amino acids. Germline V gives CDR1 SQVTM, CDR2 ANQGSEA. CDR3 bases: TGCGGCGTTGATCCCCTAGCGGGGACCTACAATGAGCAGTTCTTC. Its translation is CGVDPLAGTYNEQFF.

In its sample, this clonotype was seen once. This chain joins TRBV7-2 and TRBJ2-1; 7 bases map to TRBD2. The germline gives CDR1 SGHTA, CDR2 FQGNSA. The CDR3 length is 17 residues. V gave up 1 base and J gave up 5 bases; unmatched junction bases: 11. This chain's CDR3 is CASSLGKPGLRNNEQFF. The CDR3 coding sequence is TGTGCCAGCAGCTTAGGAAAACCGGGACTAAGAAACAATGAGCAGTTCTTC.

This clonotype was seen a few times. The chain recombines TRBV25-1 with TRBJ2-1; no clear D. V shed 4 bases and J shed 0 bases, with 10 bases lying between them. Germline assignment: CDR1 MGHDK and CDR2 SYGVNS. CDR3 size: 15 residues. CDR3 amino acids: CASSGVRSSYNEQFF. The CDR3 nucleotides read TGTGCCAGCAGTGGGGTAAGGAGCTCCTACAATGAGCAGTTCTTC.